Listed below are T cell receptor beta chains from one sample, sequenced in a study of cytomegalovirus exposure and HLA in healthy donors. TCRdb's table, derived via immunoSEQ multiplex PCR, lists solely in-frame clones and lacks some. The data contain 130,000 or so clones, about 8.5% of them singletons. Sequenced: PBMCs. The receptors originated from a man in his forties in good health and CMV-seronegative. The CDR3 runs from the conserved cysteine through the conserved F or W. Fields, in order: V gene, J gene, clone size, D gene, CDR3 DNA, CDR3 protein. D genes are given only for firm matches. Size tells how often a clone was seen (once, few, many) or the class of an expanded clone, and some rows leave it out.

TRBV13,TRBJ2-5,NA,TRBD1,TGTGCCAGCAGCATTGACAGGGAAGAGACCCAGTACTTC,CASSIDREETQYF
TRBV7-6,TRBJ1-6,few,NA,TGTGCCAGCAGCTTAGACGGTCAGGGTAATTCACCCCTCCACTTT,CASSLDGQGNSPLHF
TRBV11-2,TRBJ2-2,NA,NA,TGTGCCAGCAGCCCCATCGGGGAGCGGGCGAACACCGGGGAGCTGTTTTTT,CASSPIGERANTGELFF
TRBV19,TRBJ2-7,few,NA,TGTGCCAGTAGTATTTCAGGGATTTACGAGCAGTACTTC,CASSISGIYEQYF
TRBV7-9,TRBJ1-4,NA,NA,TGTGCCAGCAGCTCACCCGGGAGGGGGAATGAAAAACTGTTTTTT,CASSSPGRGNEKLFF
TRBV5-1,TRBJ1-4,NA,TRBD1,TGCGCCAGCAGCTTGGAGCAGGGGGAGAATGAAAAACTGTTTTTT,CASSLEQGENEKLFF
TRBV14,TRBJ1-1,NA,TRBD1,TGTGCCAGCAGCCGCGGGTACAGGGGTCAGGAAGCTTTCTTT,CASSRGYRGQEAFF
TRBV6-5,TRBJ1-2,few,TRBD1,TGTGCCAGCAGTTCCGGACAGGGACACTATGGCTACACCTTC,CASSSGQGHYGYTF
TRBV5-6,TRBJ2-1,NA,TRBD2,TGTGCCAGCAGCTTGACGACGGGGGGACAGTTCTTC,CASSLTTGGQFF
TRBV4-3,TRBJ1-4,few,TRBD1,TGCGCCAGCAGCCAAGATCTTGGGGACAGGGTTGAAAAACTGTTTTTT,CASSQDLGDRVEKLFF
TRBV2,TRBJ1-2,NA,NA,TGTGCCACCCTGACAGGAATTAACTATGGCTACACCTTC,CATLTGINYGYTF
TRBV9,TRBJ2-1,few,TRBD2,TGTGCCAGCAGCGTAACAGCGGGGAACTACAATGAGCAGTTCTTC,CASSVTAGNYNEQFF
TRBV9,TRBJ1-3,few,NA,TGTGCCAGCAGCAAACTCTCTGGAAACACCATATATTTT,CASSKLSGNTIYF
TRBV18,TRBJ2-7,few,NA,TGTGCCAGCTCACCGGCACAGAACTCCTACGAGCAGTACTTC,CASSPAQNSYEQYF
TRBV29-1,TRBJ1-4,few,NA,TGCAGCGCAGAGGACAACGGAAAACTGTTTTTT,CSAEDNGKLFF
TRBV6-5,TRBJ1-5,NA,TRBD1,TGTGCCAGCGGGGGGGACAGGAATCAGCCCCAGCATTTT,CASGGDRNQPQHF
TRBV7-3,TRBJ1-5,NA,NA,TGTGCCAGCAGCTTAACAGGGGGTCAGCCCCAGCATTTT,CASSLTGGQPQHF
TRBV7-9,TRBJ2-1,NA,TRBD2,TGTGCCAGCAGCTCTAGCGGGGGGAACTACAATGAGCAGTTCTTC,CASSSSGGNYNEQFF
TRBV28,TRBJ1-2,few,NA,TGTGCCAGCAAAGGGGAATGGGCGGGGGACACCTTC,CASKGEWAGDTF
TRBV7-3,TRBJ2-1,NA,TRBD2,TGTGCCAGCAGCCCTGGACTAGCGGGGGCAAATGAGCAGTTCTTC,CASSPGLAGANEQFF
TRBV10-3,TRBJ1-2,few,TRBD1,TGTGCCATCAGTTTTCCGGGACAGGGAAACTATGGCTACACCTTC,CAISFPGQGNYGYTF
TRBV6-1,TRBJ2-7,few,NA,TGTGCCAGCAAACGGAACAGGGACTACGAGCAGTACTTC,CASKRNRDYEQYF
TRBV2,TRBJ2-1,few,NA,TGTGCCAGCAGTGATCGTGGGGCCATGACAGTGGACAATGAGCAGTTCTTC,CASSDRGAMTVDNEQFF
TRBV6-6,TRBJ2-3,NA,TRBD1,TGTGCCAGCAGTGACTACAGGGGGACAGATACGCAGTATTTT,CASSDYRGTDTQYF
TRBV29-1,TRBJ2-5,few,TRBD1,TGCAGCCTTGACAGGGGGTGGGGGGAGACCCAGTACTTC,CSLDRGWGETQYF
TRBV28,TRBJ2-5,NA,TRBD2,TGTGCCAGCAGTCCACAGACTAGCGGGGAAGAGACCCAGTACTTC,CASSPQTSGEETQYF
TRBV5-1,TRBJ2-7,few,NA,TGCGCCAGCAGCTTGGTGCAGGGCTACGAGCAGTACTTC,CASSLVQGYEQYF
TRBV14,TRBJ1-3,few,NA,TGTGCCAGCAGCCAAGACGGCGGGGCAACTGGAAACACCATATATTTT,CASSQDGGATGNTIYF
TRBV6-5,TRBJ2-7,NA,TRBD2,TGTGCCAGCACCCTCTCGCGGGGGGGGTACGAGCAGTACTTC,CASTLSRGGYEQYF
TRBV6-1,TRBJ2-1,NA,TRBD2,TGTGCCAGCGGTGAAGGGACTAGCGGACACAATGAGCAGTTCTTC,CASGEGTSGHNEQFF
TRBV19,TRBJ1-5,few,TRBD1,TGTGCCAGTAGTATACTTCGGGACAGGGCTCAGCCCCAGCATTTT,CASSILRDRAQPQHF
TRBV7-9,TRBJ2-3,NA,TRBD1,TGTGCCAGCAGCCCCCTTCCCGGGACAGAGTACCCCGATACGCAGTATTTT,CASSPLPGTEYPDTQYF
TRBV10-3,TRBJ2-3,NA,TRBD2,TGTGCCATCAGTAAGTCACTGGGACTAGCGGGGGTATCTAGCACAGATACGCAGTATTTT,CAISKSLGLAGVSSTDTQYF
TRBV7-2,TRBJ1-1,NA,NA,TGTGCCAGCAGCTGGGACACCGGGGTGACTGAAGCTTTCTTT,CASSWDTGVTEAFF
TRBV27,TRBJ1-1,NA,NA,TGTGCCAGCAACACGCGAAAGGGGACTGAAGCTTTCTTT,CASNTRKGTEAFF
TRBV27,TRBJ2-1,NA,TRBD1,TGTGCCAGCAGTTACAGGGGGCAAAGCTACAATGAGCAGTTCTTC,CASSYRGQSYNEQFF
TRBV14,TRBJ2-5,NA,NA,TGTGCCAGGCGAGAGAACGGAGAGGCCCAGTACTTC,CARRENGEAQYF
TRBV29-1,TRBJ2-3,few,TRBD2,TGCAGCGTTGTTACTAGCGGGTCCACAGATACGCAGTATTTT,CSVVTSGSTDTQYF
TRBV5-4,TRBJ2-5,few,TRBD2,TGTGCCAGCAGCCCCCGGGGAGGGTCAGAGACCCAGTACTTC,CASSPRGGSETQYF
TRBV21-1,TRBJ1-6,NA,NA,TGTGCCAGCAGCGTTACTTACCCTGGTTCACCCCTCCACTTT,CASSVTYPGSPLHF
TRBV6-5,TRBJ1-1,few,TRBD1,TGTGCCAGCGCCAAAGGGGGCAGTGAAGCTTTCTTT,CASAKGGSEAFF
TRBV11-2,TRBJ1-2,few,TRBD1,TGTGCCAGCAGCTACTCGACAGGGGACTATGGCTACACCTTC,CASSYSTGDYGYTF
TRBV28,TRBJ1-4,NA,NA,TGTGCCAGCAGTTGGACGGGAGGCCTTGCAACTAATGAAAAACTGTTTTTT,CASSWTGGLATNEKLFF
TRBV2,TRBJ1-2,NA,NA,TGTGCCAGCAAGACAGAGTACTATGGCTACACCTTC,CASKTEYYGYTF
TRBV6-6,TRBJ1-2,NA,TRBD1,TGTGCCAGCAGTTATTCCGGGACAGGATCCGGCTACACCTTC,CASSYSGTGSGYTF
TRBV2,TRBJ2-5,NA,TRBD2,TGTGCCAGCAGAGCCAACCTAGCGGGGGGGCGAAAGACCCAGTACTTC,CASRANLAGGRKTQYF
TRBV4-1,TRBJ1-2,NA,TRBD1,TGCGCCAGCAGCCAGAGACAGGGGCTTGGCTATGGCTACACCTTC,CASSQRQGLGYGYTF
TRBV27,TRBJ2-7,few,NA,TGTGCCAGCAGTTTTGAGTCTTTCCTTGCGGAGCAGTACTTC,CASSFESFLAEQYF
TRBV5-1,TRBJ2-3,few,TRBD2,TGCGCCAGCAGCCGGACTAGCGGGACCTACACAGATACGCAGTATTTT,CASSRTSGTYTDTQYF